This record concerns one TCR beta chain sequence. Its antigen is still unknown. The input lacks base qualities; no much larger clone sits a single base away. The library was produced with PCR. TCRdb names Illumina MiSeq as the instrument used. TCRdb reprocessed the public reads (quality trimming at Q25 with fastp, clone calling with MiXCR) and kept in-frame beta chains. Each CDR3 protein appears once, grouped with its most common genes and DNA. The sample profile shows 10,000 or so distinct CDR3 sequences; 34% of them were found once. In total, the top ten clones hold approximately 5.6% of the sample. For CDR1 and CDR2, the germline V gene (reference sequence) lists PRHDT and FYEKMQ. V is cut by 4 bases and J by 4 bases, and the space between the germline ends is 4 bases. The CDR3 spans 12 residues, from the cysteine through the phenylalanine. CDR3 DNA is the only sequence kept; it has 36 bases, read in frame from the first base.

This sample was taken from a study of regulatory and conventional T cells in breast cancer (dated by TCRdb to between 2014 and 2017). The receptor was derived from a male donor in good health. The chain joins TRBV13 to TRBJ2-2; no confident D gene assignment can be made. Sequences were obtained from conventional T cells from blood. The CDR3 corresponds to CASSSTTGELFF. The nucleotides read TGTGCCAGCAGCTCCACCACCGGGGAGCTGTTTTTT.